The 15 T cell receptor beta chains presented below share a single source sample, sequenced in a study of cytomegalovirus exposure and HLA in healthy donors. 60 Vbeta and 13 Jbeta primers were used in PCR. Assay: immunoSEQ multiplex PCR; the TCRdb copy retains only in-frame clones and omits some. In the table there are roughly 170,000 clones, 70% to 80% of which are singletons. Sequenced material: PBMCs. The receptors originated from a female donor in good health and CMV-seronegative.

This clone was recorded only once. Here the CDR3 DNA reads TGTGCCAGCAGCTTAGCGAGCGGGGGGACCTACAATGAGCAGTTCTTC. Its protein is CASSLASGGTYNEQFF. The chain carries TRBV7-9 and TRBJ2-1, with 9 bases identical to TRBD2. V lost 0 bases and J lost 2; bases outside the gene matches: 2. This CDR3 has 16 residues. Germline V gene lookup returns CDR1 SEHNR and CDR2 FQNEAQ (reference sequence).

The chain is built from TRBV30 and TRBJ2-7; 7 bases align to TRBD1. Per the germline V gene, CDR1 is GTSNPN and CDR2 is SVGIG (reference sequence). The CDR3 has 16 residues. With 1 base clipped from V and 0 bases from J, the junction kept 9 bases outside the gene matches. The CDR3 here is CAWSDGVRGSSYEQYF. CDR3 nucleotides: TGTGCCTGGAGTGATGGGGTCAGGGGGTCCTCCTACGAGCAGTACTTC.

CDR3 nucleotides: TGCAGCGTCCAGCCGGGACAGGGGGCCGGGGAGCTGTTTTTT. It is translated as CSVQPGQGAGELFF. V is TRBV29-1 and J is TRBJ2-2, with 11 bases that match TRBD1. Unmatched junction bases numbered 6, after V lost 6 bases and J lost 6 bases. CDR3 length equals 14 residues. The germline V gene has CDR1 SQVTM and CDR2 ANQGSEA.

The chain uses TRBV4-2 and TRBJ2-1; 10 bases match TRBD2. CDR3 length: 15 residues. The V gene end was trimmed by 3 bases and the J gene end by 10 bases; junction bases not matched to a gene: 9. Germline V CDR1 and CDR2: LGHNA, YNFKEQ. CDR3 in amino acids: CASSQERGGFWEQFF. The CDR3 DNA sequence: TGTGCCAGCAGCCAGGAGCGGGGGGGCTTTTGGGAGCAGTTCTTC.

The V call is TRBV30, the J call TRBJ1-5; D remains ambiguous. The CDR3 runs to 14 residues. V lost 1 base and J 4 bases, leaving 11 bases between the germline ends. Germline values: CDR1 GTSNPN, CDR2 SVGIG (reference sequence). The CDR3 DNA reads as TGTGCCTGGAGTGGTGCAATCCGGAATCAGCCCCAGCATTTT. Encoded protein: CAWSGAIRNQPQHF.

The genes are TRBV7-2 and TRBJ2-3; 7 positions agree with TRBD2. Germline V CDR1 and CDR2: SGHTA, FQGNSA. The CDR3 sequence is 16 residues long. With V trimmed by 1 base and J by 1 base, 5 bases remained unmatched. The CDR3 reads CASSLEPAGRTDTQYF. The CDR3 nucleotides read TGTGCCAGCAGCTTAGAACCAGCGGGACGCACAGATACGCAGTATTTT.

This chain connects TRBV9 to TRBJ1-2; D not resolved. The CDR3 has 11 residues. The V gene lost 4 bases and the J gene lost 10 bases, with 11 bases spanning the gap. CDR1 and CDR2 (germline): SGDLS, YYNGEE. The DNA of the CDR3 is TGTGCCAGCAGCTCTCGAGGGCACTACACCTTC. Translated, it gives CASSSRGHYTF.

This clone was detected a few times. V is TRBV9 and J is TRBJ2-5, with a weak D call TRBD1 (5 bases). The CDR3 runs 16 residues. Deletions cut 3 bases from V and 2 bases from J, with 17 bases between. Germline loops: CDR1 SGDLS, CDR2 YYNGEE. The CDR3 loop reads CASSGGSRRSQETQYF. The CDR3 bases are TGTGCCAGCAGCGGGGGCTCCAGAAGGTCACAAGAGACCCAGTACTTC. Supplemented by reference TRBV9 and TRBJ2-5, the full variable domain reads DSGVTQTPKHLITATGQRVTLRCSPRSGDLSVYWYQQSLDQGLQFLIQYYNGEERAKGNILERFSAQQFPDLHSELNLSSLELGDSALYFCASSGGSRRSQETQYFGPGTRLLVL.

V and J are TRBV19 and TRBJ1-5, with D maybe TRBD1 (5 bases). Germline V gene sequence: CDR1 LNHDA, CDR2 SQIVND (reference sequence). The V end was cut by 8 bases, the J end by 1 base, with 12 bases between. The CDR3 spans 14 residues. DNA for the CDR3: TGTGCCAGTCGCGCGGGACGCAGCAATCAGCCCCAGCATTTT. Protein sequence: CASRAGRSNQPQHF.

This rearrangement joins TRBV19 to TRBJ2-3; 7 nucleotides agree with TRBD1. This CDR3 has 14 amino acids. After removal of 3 bases from V and 8 bases from J, the junction contained 8 bases not matched to a gene. CDR1 and CDR2 from the germline V gene are LNHDA and SQIVND (reference sequence). CDR3 residues: CASSMAGGLGTQYF. For the CDR3, the DNA is TGTGCCAGTAGTATGGCAGGGGGATTAGGTACGCAGTATTTT.

This clone was seen only a few times. The rearrangement links TRBV4-3 to TRBJ2-7; 7 nucleotides line up with TRBD1. Trimming at V came to 4 bases and at J to 0 bases, leaving 9 bases not matched to a gene. The CDR3 runs 16 residues. Germline V gives CDR1 LGHNA, CDR2 YSLEER. CDR3 loop: CASSLVHGDSSYEQYF. The CDR3 DNA sequence: TGCGCCAGCAGCCTCGTCCACGGGGACAGCTCCTACGAGCAGTACTTC.

This chain links TRBV5-1 with TRBJ2-5; 13 bases agree with TRBD2. CDR1 is SGHRS and CDR2 is YFSETQ in the germline V gene. The CDR3 runs 17 residues. V lost 4 bases, J lost 5 bases, and 11 bases stayed unmatched. The CDR3 DNA follows: TGCGCCAGCAGCACTACTAGCGGGGGGGCTTTGAGGGAGACCCAGTACTTC. Its translation: CASSTTSGGALRETQYF.

This chain joins TRBV6-5 and TRBJ2-7; 8 bases fit TRBD1. V lost 2 bases, J lost 2 bases, and 5 bases stayed unmatched. This CDR3 region has 15 residues. Germline V gives CDR1 MNHEY, CDR2 SVGAGI. The CDR3 DNA follows: TGTGCCAGCAGTTACGGAGGGACAGGACCCTACGAGCAGTACTTC. Translation: CASSYGGTGPYEQYF.

With respect to this clone: Mismatch with germline at one junction end may stem from a read error. The chain employs TRBV10-3 and TRBJ2-1; possibly TRBD2 for D (5 bases). Germline V gene sequence: CDR1 ENHRY, CDR2 SYGVKD. This CDR3 has 13 residues. As DNA, the CDR3 is TGTGCCATCGGAGGACTCACCTACAATGAGCAATTCTTC. Its protein product is CAIGGLTYNEQFF.

The chain is built from TRBV5-6 and TRBJ1-1; a weak D match, TRBD1 (6 bases). Germline V gives CDR1 SGHDT, CDR2 YYEEEE. V was pared by 0 bases and J by 13 bases, with 22 bases between. The CDR3 is 15 residues long. CDR3 nucleotide sequence: TGTGCCAGCAGCTTGGATTTAAAAGGGGGGGCCCGGAATTTCTTT. Its translation: CASSLDLKGGARNFF.